What follows is one T cell receptor beta chain and its context. Its antigen remains unknown. MiXCR was run by TCRdb on the RT-PCR reads, yielding one entry per CDR3 protein. The data show approximately 520,000 distinct CDR3 sequences, with about 25% seen just once and under 2.5% held by the top ten. The data are from a study of response to subunit inactivated influenza vaccine. Study-wide points: Only a handful of new T cells, the authors suggested, are recruited with each seasonal influenza vaccination.

Germline V gene lookup returns CDR1 LGHNA and CDR2 YSLEER. V shed 4 bases and J shed 8 bases, with 11 bases lying between them. The CDR3 has 13 amino acids. The sample here was CD4+ T cells sorted from PBMCs, taken 4 to 6 days after vaccination. The chain uses TRBV4-3 and TRBJ2-2; D remains ambiguous. The clonotype comes from a man in his fifties or sixties who received an inactivated influenza vaccine. CDR3 loop: CASSRDYWGELFF. The DNA for the CDR3 is TGCGCCAGCAGCCGAGATTATTGGGGGGAGCTGTTTTTT.